The sequence of this TCR beta chain was determined in a study of beta chain features in type 1 diabetes. On the study more broadly: About 110,000,000 sorted cells were examined across all samples.

It was one heparinised blood draw, averaging around 120 mL, that each donor gave. Points on this clone: Its matching antigen is unknown.

Study outcomes and limitations: Still unanswered here is whether HLA type influences TCRB rearrangement. All four CD4+ subsets of Type 1 diabetes patients contained TCRB CDR3s that were moderately but significantly shorter.

Since all of the isolated RNA was reverse transcribed, expressed TCRB transcripts were what got sequenced. Sequencing was performed with immunoSEQ multiplex PCR; in TCRdb, only in-frame clones are kept and a portion is missing. In the table there are fewer than 300,000 clones, about a tenth of which are singletons. The CDR3 covers 16 residues. The germline CDR1 and CDR2 sequences are SGHAT and FQDESV (reference sequence). J was trimmed by 2 bases and V by 3 bases; bases with no gene match: 7. The TCR was taken from a young man with type 1 diabetes. The chain joins TRBV11-1 to TRBJ2-3; 8 bases align to TRBD2. The sequenced material came from naive CD4+ T cells from blood. Here the CDR3 reads CASSFISSGFTDTQYF. Here the CDR3 DNA reads TGTGCCAGCAGCTTCATTTCTAGCGGGTTCACAGATACGCAGTATTTT.